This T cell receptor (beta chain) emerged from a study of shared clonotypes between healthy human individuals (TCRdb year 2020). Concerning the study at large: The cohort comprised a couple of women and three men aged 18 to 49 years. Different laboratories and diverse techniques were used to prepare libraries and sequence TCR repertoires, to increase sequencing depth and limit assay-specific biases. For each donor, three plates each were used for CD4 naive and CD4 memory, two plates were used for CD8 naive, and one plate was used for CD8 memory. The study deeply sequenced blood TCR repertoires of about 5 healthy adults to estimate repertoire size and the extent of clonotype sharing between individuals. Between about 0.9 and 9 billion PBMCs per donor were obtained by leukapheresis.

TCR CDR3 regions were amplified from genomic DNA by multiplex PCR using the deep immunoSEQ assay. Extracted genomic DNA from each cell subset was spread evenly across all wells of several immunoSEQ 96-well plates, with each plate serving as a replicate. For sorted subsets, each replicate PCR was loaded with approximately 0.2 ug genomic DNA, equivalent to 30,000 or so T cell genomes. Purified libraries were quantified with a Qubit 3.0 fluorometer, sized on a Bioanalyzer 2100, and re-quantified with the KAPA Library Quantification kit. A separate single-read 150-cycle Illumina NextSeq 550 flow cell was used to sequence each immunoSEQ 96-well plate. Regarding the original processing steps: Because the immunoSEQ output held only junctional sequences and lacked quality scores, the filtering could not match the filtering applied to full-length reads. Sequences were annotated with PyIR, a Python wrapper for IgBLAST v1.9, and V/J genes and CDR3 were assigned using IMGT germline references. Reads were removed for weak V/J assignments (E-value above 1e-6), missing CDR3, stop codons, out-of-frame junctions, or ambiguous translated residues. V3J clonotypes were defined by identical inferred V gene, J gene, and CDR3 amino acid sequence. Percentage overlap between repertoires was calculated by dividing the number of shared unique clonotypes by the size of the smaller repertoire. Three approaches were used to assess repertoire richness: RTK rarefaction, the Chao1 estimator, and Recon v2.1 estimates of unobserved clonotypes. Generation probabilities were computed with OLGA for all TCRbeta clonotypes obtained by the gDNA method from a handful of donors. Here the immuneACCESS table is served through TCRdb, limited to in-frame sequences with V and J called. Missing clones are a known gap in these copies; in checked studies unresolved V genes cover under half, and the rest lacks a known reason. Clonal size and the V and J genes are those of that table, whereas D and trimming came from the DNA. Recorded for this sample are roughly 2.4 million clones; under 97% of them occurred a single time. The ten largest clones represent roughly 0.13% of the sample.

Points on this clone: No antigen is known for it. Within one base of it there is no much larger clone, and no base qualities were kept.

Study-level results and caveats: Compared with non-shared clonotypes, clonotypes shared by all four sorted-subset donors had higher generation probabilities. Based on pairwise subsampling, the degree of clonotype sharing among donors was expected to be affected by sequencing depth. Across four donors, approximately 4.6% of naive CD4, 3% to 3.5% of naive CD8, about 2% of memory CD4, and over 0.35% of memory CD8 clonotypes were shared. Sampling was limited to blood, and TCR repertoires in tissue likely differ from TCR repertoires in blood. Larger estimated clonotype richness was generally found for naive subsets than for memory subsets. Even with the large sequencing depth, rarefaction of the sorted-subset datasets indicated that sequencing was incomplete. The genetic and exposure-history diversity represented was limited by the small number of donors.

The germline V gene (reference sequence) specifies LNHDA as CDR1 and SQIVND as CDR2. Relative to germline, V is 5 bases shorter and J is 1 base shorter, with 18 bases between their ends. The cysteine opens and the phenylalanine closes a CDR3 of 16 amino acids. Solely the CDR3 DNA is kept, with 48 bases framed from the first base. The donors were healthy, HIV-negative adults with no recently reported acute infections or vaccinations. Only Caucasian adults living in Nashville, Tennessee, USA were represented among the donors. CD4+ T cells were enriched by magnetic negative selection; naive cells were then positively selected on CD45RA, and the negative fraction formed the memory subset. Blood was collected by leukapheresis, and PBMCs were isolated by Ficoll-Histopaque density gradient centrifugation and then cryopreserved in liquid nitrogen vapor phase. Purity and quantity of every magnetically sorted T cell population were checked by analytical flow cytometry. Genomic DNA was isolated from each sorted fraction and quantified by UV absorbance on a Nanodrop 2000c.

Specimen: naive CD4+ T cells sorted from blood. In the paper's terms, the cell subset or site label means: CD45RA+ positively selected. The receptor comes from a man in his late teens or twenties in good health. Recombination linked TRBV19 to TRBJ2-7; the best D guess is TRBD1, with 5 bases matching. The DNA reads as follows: TGTGCCAGTAGTGCCGCGACAGAGAAGATGTCCTACGAGCAGTACTTC. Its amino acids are CASSAATEKMSYEQYF.